The clone carrying this T cell receptor (beta chain) was seen only once. Its antigen is still unknown. The sample belongs to a study of CD8+ T cells in alopecia areata. Study-wide results and limits: Lesional scalp, especially alopecia totalis/universalis, showed higher clonality than normal scalp.

Separation by sorting yielded CD4+ and CD8+ T cells from PBMCs. RNA extraction and reverse transcription yielded cDNA as sequencing template. Sequencing was performed with immunoSEQ multiplex PCR; in TCRdb, only in-frame clones are kept and a portion is missing. The table records 98,000 or so clones, around 59% of them present only once. The germline gives CDR1 SEHNR, CDR2 FQNEAQ (reference sequence). V trimming: 5 bases; J trimming: 10 bases; junction bases outside the gene matches: 4. The CDR3 loop spans 12 amino acids. Sequencing was done on a sample of CD8+ T cells sorted from blood. The sequence was collected from a human donor in good health. The chain links TRBV7-9 to TRBJ2-1; TRBD2 matches at 8 bases. The CDR3 loop reads CASSLVAGEQFF. CDR3 DNA sequence: TGTGCCAGCAGCCTAGTAGCGGGGGAGCAGTTCTTC. The full variable domain, in which reference TRBV7-9 and TRBJ2-1 provide the parts outside the CDR3, is DTGVSQNPRHKITKRGQNVTFRCDPISEHNRLYWYRQTLGQGPEFLTYFQNEAQLEKSRLLSDRFSAERPKGSFSTLEIQRTEQGDSAMYLCASSLVAGEQFFGPGTRLTVL.